One sample yielded the 18 T cell receptor beta chains listed below, sequenced in a study of blood T cell repertoires in COVID-19. Sequencing was performed with immunoSEQ multiplex PCR; in TCRdb, only in-frame clones are kept and a portion is missing. This table holds roughly 150,000 clones, approximately 83% found once. Material for sequencing was peripheral blood. Receptor source: a human donor in a cohort sampled during active COVID-19.

The chain recombines TRBV18 with TRBJ2-2; 10 bases are a match to TRBD1. V was pared by 3 bases and J by 1 base, with 2 bases of the junction left unmatched. Germline CDR1 KGHSH, CDR2 LQKENI. The length of the CDR3 is 16 residues. DNA of the CDR3: TGTGCCAGCTCACCCCGGGACAGGGGGAACACCGGGGAGCTGTTTTTT. Residues: CASSPRDRGNTGELFF.

V is TRBV3-1 (or the pseudogene TRBV3-2) and J is TRBJ1-3, with 7 bases aligning to TRBD1. Trimming cost V 4 bases and J 0 bases; bases outside gene matches: 6. Germline V lookup: CDR1 LGHDT, CDR2 YNNKEL (reference sequence). CDR3 length: 16 amino acids. CDR3 DNA sequence: TGTGCCAGCAGCCGCTACGGGGACAGCTCTGGAAACACCATATATTTT. Translated, it gives CASSRYGDSSGNTIYF.

As for this clone: Other DNA sequences from this sample encode an identical CDR3 as well. This rearrangement joins TRBV5-4 to TRBJ1-4; the D gene is possibly TRBD1 (5 bases). In germline, CDR1 is SGHNT, CDR2 YYREEE (reference sequence). V was trimmed by 4 bases and J by 1 base, leaving 8 bases between them. CDR3 size: 14 residues. CDR3 protein: CASSLGQTNEKLFF. CDR3 sequence (DNA): TGTGCCAGCAGCCTCGGACAAACTAATGAAAAACTGTTTTTT.

This chain links TRBV19 with TRBJ2-5; TRBD2 matches 10 bases. V shed 4 bases and J 5 bases; nucleotides not matched to a gene: 13. CDR1 and CDR2 from the germline V gene are LNHDA and SQIVND (reference sequence). The CDR3 contains 17 residues. CDR3 loop: CASSTGGSGGAIETQYF. CDR3 bases: TGTGCCAGTAGTACCGGCGGGAGCGGGGGGGCCATTGAGACCCAGTACTTC.

V gene TRBV29-1 combines with J gene TRBJ1-2; D remains unclear. CDR3 size: 10 residues. Germline V gene lookup returns CDR1 SQVTM and CDR2 ANQGSEA. With 4 bases removed from V and 4 bases from J, the gap between germline ends came to 4 bases. CDR3 nucleotide sequence: TGCAGCGTTGCTAGCTATGGCTACACCTTC. Its translation: CSVASYGYTF. The full variable domain, its missing parts supplied by reference TRBV29-1 and TRBJ1-2, is SAVISQKPSRDICQRGTSLTIQCQVDSQVTMMFWYRQQPGQSLTLIATANQGSEATYESGFVIDKFPISRPNLTFSTLTVSNMSPEDSSIYLCSVASYGYTFGSGTRLTVV.

J is TRBJ1-2 and V is TRBV28, with 11 bases fitting TRBD1. Trimming cost V 10 bases and J 4 bases; bases outside gene matches: 11. Germline V gene data show CDR1 as MDHEN and CDR2 as SYDVKM. The CDR3 is made up of 15 amino acids. The CDR3 protein is CATPLDRGRVYGYTF. DNA of the CDR3: TGTGCCACCCCACTGGACAGGGGGCGGGTCTATGGCTACACCTTC.

The chain is built from TRBV19 and TRBJ2-7; tentative D call: TRBD1 (6 bases). Germline assignment: CDR1 LNHDA and CDR2 SQIVND (reference sequence). The CDR3 is 14 residues long. The V gene lost 5 bases and the J gene lost 0 bases, with 11 bases spanning the gap. The CDR3 nucleotides are TGTGCCAGTAGTGTCAGGGACAACTCCTACGAGCAGTACTTC. It encodes CASSVRDNSYEQYF.

The chain couples TRBV20-1 to TRBJ1-3; D remains unclear. In germline, CDR1 is DFQATT, CDR2 SNEGSKA (reference sequence). The CDR3 sequence is 13 residues long. V was trimmed by 3 bases and J by 1 base, leaving 7 bases between them. As DNA, the CDR3 is TGCAGTGCTAGTGCCGGGTCTGGAAACACCATATATTTT. Translated: CSASAGSGNTIYF.

The chain recombines TRBV18 with TRBJ2-7; D unresolved. Trimming removed 2 bases at V and 4 bases at J, with 9 bases between. Germline CDR1 is KGHSH and CDR2 is LQKENI. The CDR3 has 13 residues. CDR3 amino acids: CASSPGRWYEQYF. CDR3 nucleotide sequence: TGTGCCAGCTCACCAGGCAGGTGGTACGAGCAGTACTTC.

This chain uses TRBV10-3 with TRBJ1-2; TRBD1 might be the D (5 bases). Germline-derived CDR1 and CDR2 are ENHRY and SYGVKD. V lost 7 bases and J 8 bases, leaving 17 bases between the germline ends. This CDR3 has 13 residues. CDR3 in DNA: TGTGCCATCACCCAGAACATACGGGGGGGCTACACCTTC. This gives the protein CAITQNIRGGYTF.

The V gene is TRBV11-2, the J gene TRBJ1-1; D not resolved. Trimming stripped 1 base from V and 4 bases from J, with 4 bases between. The CDR3 has 12 residues. Germline V gene lookup returns CDR1 SGHAT and CDR2 FQNNGV. CDR3 DNA sequence: TGTGCCAGCAGCTTAGCAATCACTGAAGCTTTCTTT. Its translation is CASSLAITEAFF.

V is TRBV5-1 and J is TRBJ2-7; 12 nucleotides line up with TRBD1. The germline CDR1 and CDR2 sequences are SGHRS and YFSETQ. The V gene end was trimmed by 4 bases and the J gene end by 7 bases; junction bases not matched to a gene: 6. The CDR3 length is 14 residues. For the CDR3, the DNA is TGCGCCAGCAGCCAGGGACAGGGGGCAAGAGAGCAGTACTTC. Translated: CASSQGQGAREQYF.

This chain links TRBV7-6 with TRBJ2-3; D is perhaps TRBD2 (6 bases). The length of the CDR3 is 15 residues. Germline CDR1 is SGHVS and CDR2 is FNYEAQ. V lost 7 bases to trimming and J lost 0 bases, with 14 bases between them. The CDR3 here is CASTPPGTSTDTQYF. The CDR3, as DNA: TGTGCCAGCACACCCCCCGGGACTAGCACAGATACGCAGTATTTT. Together with reference TRBV7-6 and TRBJ2-3, the CDR3 gives the full variable domain: GAGVSQSPRYKVTKRGQDVALRCDPISGHVSLYWYRQALGQGPEFLTYFNYEAQQDKSGLPNDRFSAERPEGSISTLTIQRTEQRDSAMYRCASTPPGTSTDTQYFGPGTRLTVL.

The chain links TRBV7-3 to TRBJ2-1; weak D call: TRBD2 (7 bases). There are 13 residues in the CDR3. Germline V gene data show CDR1 as SGHTA and CDR2 as FQGTGA. V lost 8 bases, J lost 6 bases, and 14 bases lay in between. CDR3 sequence (DNA): TGTGCCAGCGGGAGGGGGGCCGGCAATGAGCAGTTCTTC. Residues: CASGRGAGNEQFF. Supplemented by reference TRBV7-3 and TRBJ2-1, the full variable domain reads GAGVSQTPSNKVTEKGKYVELRCDPISGHTALYWYRQSLGQGPEFLIYFQGTGAADDSGLPNDRFFAVRPEGSVSTLKIQRTERGDSAVYLCASGRGAGNEQFFGPGTRLTVL.

This clone came up once. The chain uses TRBV7-9 and TRBJ2-7, with D maybe TRBD2 (6 bases). Looked up from germline, CDR1 is SEHNR and CDR2 is FQNEAQ (reference sequence). The V end was cut by 2 bases, the J end by 0 bases, with 11 bases between. The CDR3 sequence is 15 residues long. Here the CDR3 reads CASSLRRGYSYEQYF. The CDR3 DNA sequence: TGTGCCAGCAGCTTACGGCGGGGTTACTCCTACGAGCAGTACTTC.

The chain links TRBV11-2 to TRBJ2-1; TRBD2 matches at 12 bases. The CDR3 extends over 15 amino acids. Trimming removed 5 bases from V and 3 bases from J; junction bases left unmatched: 2. Germline CDR1 and CDR2: SGHAT and FQNNGV. CDR3 bases: TGTGCCAGCAGCGCTAGCGGGGGGGACTACAATGAGCAGTTCTTC. Translated: CASSASGGDYNEQFF.

This clone came up a few times. The V call is TRBV6-1, the J call TRBJ1-1; TRBD1 is a possible D gene (6 bases). The V gene's germline CDR1 is MNHNS and CDR2 SASEGT. Trimming pared 4 bases from V and 2 bases from J, leaving 17 bases between. The CDR3 loop spans 16 amino acids. Here the CDR3 reads CASSGGIQGINTEAFF. In nucleotides, the CDR3 is TGTGCCAGCAGTGGAGGAATACAGGGAATTAACACTGAAGCTTTCTTT.

This clone has only a few counts. This chain uses TRBV4-1 with TRBJ1-5; no firm D call. The CDR3 contains 15 residues. Trimming removed 0 bases at V and 4 bases at J, with 10 bases between. Germline loops: CDR1 MGHRA, CDR2 YSYEKL. The CDR3 DNA reads as TGCGCCAGCAGCCAAGAGGGCTCTGAAAATCAGCCCCAGCATTTT. It yields the protein CASSQEGSENQPQHF.